These 27 T cell receptor beta chains came from one sample sequenced in a study of T cells expressing NK-cell markers. For each CDR3 protein, TCRdb gives one entry from its re-call of the 5' RACE reads, without DNA. Its table lists 450,000 to 600,000 distinct CDR3 sequences. The material sequenced was blood T cells: a sorted CD56 or NKG2C T cell subset, CD4+ or CD8+ T cells, or bulk PBMC T cells (not recorded which). These receptors all stem from a man younger than 35 in good health.

The chain has TRBV7-9 and TRBJ2-5; TCRdb names TRBD2, which stays unverified in the absence of DNA. CDR3 size: 17 residues. Germline lookup yields CDR1 SEHNR and CDR2 FQNEAQ (reference sequence). The CDR3 region is CASSYGGGTPTGETQYF.

This chain uses TRBV4-1 with TRBJ2-5. The CDR3 runs to 15 residues. Looked up from germline, CDR1 is MGHRA and CDR2 is YSYEKL. The CDR3 sequence: CASSQIWPSGETQYF.

This sequence joins TRBV9 and TRBJ2-1; the TCRdb call, TRBD2, lacks DNA for checking. Germline V gene data show CDR1 as SGDLS and CDR2 as YYNGEE. The CDR3 runs 17 residues. CDR3 sequence reads: CASSGRPSGSRVYEQFF.

V is TRBV5-1 and J is TRBJ2-6; TCRdb returns TRBD1, unconfirmable since there is no DNA. CDR1 and CDR2 (germline): SGHRS, YFSETQ. This CDR3 has 18 residues. Here the CDR3 reads CASKGTGEGNSGANVLTF.

The chain links TRBV29-1 to TRBJ2-7; the D gene TCRdb calls, TRBD1, cannot be checked with no DNA. The CDR3 has 14 residues. Germline CDR1 is SQVTM and CDR2 is ANQGSEA. This CDR3 is CSVDLPGAPYEQYF.

The gene calls are TRBV15 and TRBJ2-3; the D call of TRBD2 rests on TCRdb alone, since no DNA is present to check it. This CDR3 has 17 residues. Germline V gene data show CDR1 as LNHNV and CDR2 as YYDKDF (reference sequence). Here the CDR3 reads CATSRAGGLAGADTQYF. The full variable domain, completed using reference TRBV15 and TRBJ2-3, is DAMVIQNPRYQVTQFGKPVTLSCSQTLNHNVMYWYQQKSSQAPKLLFHYYDKDFNNEADTPDNFQSRRPNTSFCFLDIRSPGLGDTAMYLCATSRAGGLAGADTQYFGPGTRLTVL.

The chain has TRBV29-1 and TRBJ1-1; TCRdb's D gene call, TRBD1, goes unchecked for lack of DNA. CDR1 and CDR2 (germline): SQVTM, ANQGSEA. The CDR3 has 15 residues. The chain's CDR3 is CSVVNPVSFDTEAFF.

The rearrangement joins TRBV12-3 or TRBV12-4 to TRBJ1-5; TCRdb's D gene call, TRBD1, goes unchecked for lack of DNA. The CDR3 length is 18 residues. The CDR3 reads CASSLDRGLLSSNQPQHF.

This sequence joins TRBV9 and TRBJ2-1. The CDR3 runs to 15 residues. Germline V gives CDR1 SGDLS, CDR2 YYNGEE. CDR3 in amino acids: CASSVTVREGNEQFF.

The rearrangement uses TRBV3-1 and TRBJ2-1. CDR1 is LGHDT, CDR2 YNNKEL, per germline (reference sequence). The CDR3 is 17 residues long. CDR3 loop: CASSQDSFPMRSNEQFF.

The CDR3 loop reads CSARTRRQSTDTQYF. The V gene is TRBV20-1, the J gene TRBJ2-3; with no DNA, the TCRdb D assignment of TRBD1 cannot be verified. The CDR3 is made up of 15 amino acids. Germline CDR1 is DFQATT and CDR2 is SNEGSKA (reference sequence).

The V gene is TRBV6-5, the J gene TRBJ2-2; the D call of TRBD1 rests on TCRdb alone, since no DNA is present to check it. The CDR3 is 16 amino acids. Germline CDR1 MNHEY, CDR2 SVGAGI. The chain's CDR3 is CASSYSSGKWAGELFF.

The chain combines TRBV7-8 with TRBJ1-5; without DNA, the TCRdb call of TRBD1 cannot be checked. Germline V gene sequence: CDR1 SGHVS, CDR2 FQNEAQ. This CDR3 spans 16 amino acids. This CDR3 is CASSLQGANSNQPQHF. The complete variable domain, with remaining parts taken from reference TRBV7-8 and TRBJ1-5, reads GAGVSQSPRYKVAKRGQDVALRCDPISGHVSLFWYQQALGQGPEFLTYFQNEAQLDKSGLPSDRFFAERPEGSVSTLKIQRTQQEDSAVYLCASSLQGANSNQPQHFGDGTRLSIL.

V gene TRBV27 combines with J gene TRBJ2-1; with no DNA, the TCRdb D assignment of TRBD1 cannot be verified. Germline CDR1 and CDR2: MNHEY and SMNVEV (reference sequence). The CDR3 runs 15 residues. The CDR3 is CASARTGGAYNEQFF.

This sequence joins TRBV12-3 or TRBV12-4 and TRBJ1-6; the D call from TCRdb, TRBD1, cannot be confirmed without DNA. This CDR3 has 15 amino acids. The CDR3: CASSLNGARNSPLHF.

This sequence joins TRBV5-1 and TRBJ2-1; TCRdb reports TRBD2, a call that lacks DNA to check it against. CDR3 length: 17 amino acids. Germline V gene data show CDR1 as SGHRS and CDR2 as YFSETQ. The CDR3 here is CASSLAALAGVVNEQFF.

The rearrangement joins TRBV12-3 or TRBV12-4 to TRBJ2-5. This CDR3 spans 13 amino acids. The chain's CDR3 is CASSLAGSVTQYF.

V gene TRBV27 combines with J gene TRBJ2-5; TCRdb designates TRBD1, a call that cannot be tested without DNA. The CDR3 consists of 16 residues. Per germline, CDR1 MNHEY and CDR2 SMNVEV (reference sequence). The CDR3 reads CASSLLGPQKRETQYF.

The chain carries TRBV7-6 and TRBJ2-3; TCRdb's D call, TRBD2, is unchecked because there is no DNA. The CDR3 contains 16 residues. Germline V gives CDR1 SGHVS, CDR2 FNYEAQ. The CDR3: CASSASSGVSTDTQYF.

The CDR3 here is CATSERGSSGNTIYF. The chain carries TRBV24-1 and TRBJ1-3. The CDR3 is 15 amino acids. CDR1 and CDR2 from the germline V gene are KGHDR and SFDVKD.

V is TRBV20-1 and J is TRBJ2-7; TCRdb returns TRBD1, unconfirmable since there is no DNA. Per germline, CDR1 DFQATT and CDR2 SNEGSKA (reference sequence). The CDR3 is made up of 13 amino acids. CDR3 amino acids: CSARETGSGEQYF.

The gene calls are TRBV27 and TRBJ2-1; TCRdb picks TRBD2, but there is no DNA to check that call. The germline gives CDR1 MNHEY, CDR2 SMNVEV (reference sequence). The CDR3 is made up of 17 amino acids. The CDR3 protein is CASKPSVLAGVVNEQFF.

The chain links TRBV11-2 to TRBJ2-2. There are 14 residues in the CDR3. The germline CDR1 and CDR2 sequences are SGHAT and FQNNGV. This CDR3 reads CASSLLVAPGELFF.

The V gene is TRBV30, the J gene TRBJ2-2; TCRdb gives TRBD2 as the D gene, but with no DNA this cannot be confirmed. The CDR3 covers 14 residues. Germline V lookup: CDR1 GTSNPN, CDR2 SVGIG (reference sequence). CDR3 sequence: CAWRTSGLTGELFF.

This chain joins TRBV27 and TRBJ2-2; the D call of TRBD2 rests on TCRdb alone, since no DNA is present to check it. CDR1 is MNHEY and CDR2 is SMNVEV in the germline V gene (reference sequence). CDR3 length equals 16 residues. The CDR3 loop reads CASSFEGVSNTGELFF.

The chain links TRBV7-9 to TRBJ2-3; lacking DNA, the TRBD2 call made by TCRdb goes unchecked. The germline gives CDR1 SEHNR, CDR2 FQNEAQ (reference sequence). The CDR3 is 16 residues long. CDR3 region: CASSSLAGLVRSTQYF.

The CDR3 sequence is CASSLYSREAYNEQFF. The chain recombines TRBV25-1 with TRBJ2-1; the D call from TCRdb, TRBD2, cannot be confirmed without DNA. Looked up from germline, CDR1 is MGHDK and CDR2 is SYGVNS. The CDR3 has 16 amino acids.